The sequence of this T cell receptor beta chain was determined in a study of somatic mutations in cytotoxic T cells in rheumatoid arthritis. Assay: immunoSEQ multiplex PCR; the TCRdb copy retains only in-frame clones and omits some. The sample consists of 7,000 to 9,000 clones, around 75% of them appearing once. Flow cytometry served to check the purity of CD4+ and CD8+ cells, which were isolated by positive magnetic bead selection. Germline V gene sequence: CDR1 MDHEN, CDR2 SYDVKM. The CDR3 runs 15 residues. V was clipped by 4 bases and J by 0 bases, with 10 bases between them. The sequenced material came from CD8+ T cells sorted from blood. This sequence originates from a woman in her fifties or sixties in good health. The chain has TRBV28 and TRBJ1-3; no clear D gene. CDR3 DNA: TGTGCCAGCAGTTCTATCCAACGCTCTGGAAACACCATATATTTT. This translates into CASSSIQRSGNTIYF.